This entry describes one TCR beta chain. Its antigen is unknown. This specimen comes from a study of T cell responses to AZD1222 COVID-19 vaccine. The data were produced by immunoSEQ multiplex PCR, yet TCRdb's version contains in-frame clones alone and is incomplete. The sample has approximately 130,000 clones, roughly nine tenths seen once. Study-wide findings and caveats: After the peak T cell response, and only then, were repertoires sampled. Most donors were white British, females outnumbered males, and clonal diversity was possibly underestimated. Breadth and depth of Spike-specific TCRs rose after two AZD1222 doses.

This CDR3 region has 17 residues. J lost 3 bases, V lost 5 bases, and 11 bases had no gene match. Germline CDR1 and CDR2: MNHNY and SVGAGI (reference sequence). The TCR sequence derives from an adult in good health. The J gene is TRBJ2-3, the V gene TRBV6-6; 10 bases are a match to TRBD2. Material: peripheral blood, obtained on day 0 of AZD1222 vaccination. CDR3 in DNA: TGTGCCAGCAGTCAACAGCGGGGGGGCCCTAGGACAGATACGCAGTATTTT. Translating it yields CASSQQRGGPRTDTQYF.